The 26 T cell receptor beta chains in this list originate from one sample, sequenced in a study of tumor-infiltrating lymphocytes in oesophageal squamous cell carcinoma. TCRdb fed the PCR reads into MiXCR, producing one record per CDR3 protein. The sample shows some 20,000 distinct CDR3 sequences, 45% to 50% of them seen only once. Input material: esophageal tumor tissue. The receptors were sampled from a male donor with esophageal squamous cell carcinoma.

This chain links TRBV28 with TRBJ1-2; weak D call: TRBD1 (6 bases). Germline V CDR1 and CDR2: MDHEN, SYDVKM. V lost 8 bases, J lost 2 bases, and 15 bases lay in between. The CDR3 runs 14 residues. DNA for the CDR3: TGTGCCAGCGGAAGGGGGGGGTCCAACTATGGCTACACCTTC. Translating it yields CASGRGGSNYGYTF.

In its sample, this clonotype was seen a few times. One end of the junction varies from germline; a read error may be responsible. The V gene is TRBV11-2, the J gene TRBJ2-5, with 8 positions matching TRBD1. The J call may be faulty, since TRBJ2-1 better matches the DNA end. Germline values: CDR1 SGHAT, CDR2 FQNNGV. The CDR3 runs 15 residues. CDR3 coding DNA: TGTGCCAGCAGTTTAGAAGGGACAGGTTACAATGAGCAGTTCTTC. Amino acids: CASSLEGTGYNEQFF.

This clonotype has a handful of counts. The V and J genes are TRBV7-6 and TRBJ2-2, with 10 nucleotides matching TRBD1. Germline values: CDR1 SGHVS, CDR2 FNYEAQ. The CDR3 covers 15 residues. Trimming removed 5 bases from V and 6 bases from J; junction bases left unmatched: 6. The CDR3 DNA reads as TGTGCCAGCAGCCCCTGGACAGGGGGTTCCGGGGAGCTGTTTTTT. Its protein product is CASSPWTGGSGELFF. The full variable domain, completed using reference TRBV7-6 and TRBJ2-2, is GAGVSQSPRYKVTKRGQDVALRCDPISGHVSLYWYRQALGQGPEFLTYFNYEAQQDKSGLPNDRFSAERPEGSISTLTIQRTEQRDSAMYRCASSPWTGGSGELFFGEGSRLTVL.

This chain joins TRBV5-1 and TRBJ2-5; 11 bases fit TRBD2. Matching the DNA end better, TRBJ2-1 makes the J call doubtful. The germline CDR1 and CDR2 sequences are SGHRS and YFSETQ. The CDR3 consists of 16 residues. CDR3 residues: CASSPSASGRHNEQFF. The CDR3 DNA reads TGCGCCAGCAGCCCCAGTGCTAGCGGGAGGCACAATGAGCAGTTCTTC.

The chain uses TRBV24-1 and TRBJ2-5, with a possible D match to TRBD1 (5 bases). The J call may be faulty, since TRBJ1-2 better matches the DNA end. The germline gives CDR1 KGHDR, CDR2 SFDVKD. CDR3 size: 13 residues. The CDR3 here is CATSDSIRDGYTF. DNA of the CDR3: TGTGCCACCAGTGATTCGATCAGGGATGGCTACACCTTC.

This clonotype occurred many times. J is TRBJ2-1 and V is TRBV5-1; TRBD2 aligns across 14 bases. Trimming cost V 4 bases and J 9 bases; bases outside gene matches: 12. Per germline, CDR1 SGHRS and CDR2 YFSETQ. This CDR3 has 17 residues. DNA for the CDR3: TGCGCCAGCAGCCTGCGAGGGACTAGCGGGAGAAGGGTTGAGCAGTTCTTC. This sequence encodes CASSLRGTSGRRVEQFF.

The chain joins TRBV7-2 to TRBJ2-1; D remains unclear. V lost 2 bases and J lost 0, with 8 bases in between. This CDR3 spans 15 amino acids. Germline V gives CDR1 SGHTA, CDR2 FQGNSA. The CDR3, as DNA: TGTGCCAGCAGCTTATCAACCCGCTCCTACAATGAGCAGTTCTTC. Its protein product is CASSLSTRSYNEQFF.

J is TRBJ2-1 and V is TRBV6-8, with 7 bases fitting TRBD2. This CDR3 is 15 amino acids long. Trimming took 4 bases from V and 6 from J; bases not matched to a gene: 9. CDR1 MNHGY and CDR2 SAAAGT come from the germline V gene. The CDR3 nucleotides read TGTGCCAGCAGTTCGACTAGGAGGGAGGGCAATGAGCAGTTCTTC. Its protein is CASSSTRREGNEQFF.

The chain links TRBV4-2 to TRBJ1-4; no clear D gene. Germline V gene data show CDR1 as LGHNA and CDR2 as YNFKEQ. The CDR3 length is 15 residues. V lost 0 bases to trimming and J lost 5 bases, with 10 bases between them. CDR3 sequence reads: CASSQERVGNEKLFF. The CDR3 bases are TGTGCCAGCAGCCAAGAGAGGGTTGGAAATGAAAAACTGTTTTTT.

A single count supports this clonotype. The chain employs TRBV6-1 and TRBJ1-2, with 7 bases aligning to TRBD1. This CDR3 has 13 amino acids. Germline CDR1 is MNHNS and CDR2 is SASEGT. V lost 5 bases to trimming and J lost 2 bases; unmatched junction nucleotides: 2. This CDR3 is CASSQDRNYGYTF. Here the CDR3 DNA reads TGTGCCAGCAGTCAGGACAGGAACTATGGCTACACCTTC.

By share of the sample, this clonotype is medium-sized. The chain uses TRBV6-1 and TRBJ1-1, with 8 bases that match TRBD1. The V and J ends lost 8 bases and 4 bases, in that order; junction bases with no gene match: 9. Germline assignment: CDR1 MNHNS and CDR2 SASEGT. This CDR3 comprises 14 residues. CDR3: CASGRTGRGTEAFF. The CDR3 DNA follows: TGTGCCAGCGGCAGGACAGGGCGGGGCACTGAAGCTTTCTTT.

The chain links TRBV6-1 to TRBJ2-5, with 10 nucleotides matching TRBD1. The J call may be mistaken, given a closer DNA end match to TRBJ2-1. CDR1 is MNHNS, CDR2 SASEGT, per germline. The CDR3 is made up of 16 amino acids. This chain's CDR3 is CASSEKTGGYTNEQFF. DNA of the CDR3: TGTGCCAGCAGTGAAAAGACAGGGGGCTACACGAATGAGCAGTTCTTC.

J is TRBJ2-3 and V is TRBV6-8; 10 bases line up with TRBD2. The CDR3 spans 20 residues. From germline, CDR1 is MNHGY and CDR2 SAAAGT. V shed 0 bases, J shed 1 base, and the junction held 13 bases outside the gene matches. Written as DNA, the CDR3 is TGTGCCAGCAGTTACTCTAGGACAGTTTTCCTAGCGGGGGGCACAGATACGCAGTATTTT. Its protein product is CASSYSRTVFLAGGTDTQYF.

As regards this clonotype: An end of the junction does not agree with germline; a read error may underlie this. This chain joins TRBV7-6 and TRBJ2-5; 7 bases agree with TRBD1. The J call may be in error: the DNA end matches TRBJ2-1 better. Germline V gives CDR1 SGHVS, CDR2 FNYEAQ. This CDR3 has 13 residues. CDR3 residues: CASSSGTAYEQFF. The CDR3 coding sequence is TGTGCTAGCAGCTCAGGGACAGCCTACGAGCAGTTCTTC.

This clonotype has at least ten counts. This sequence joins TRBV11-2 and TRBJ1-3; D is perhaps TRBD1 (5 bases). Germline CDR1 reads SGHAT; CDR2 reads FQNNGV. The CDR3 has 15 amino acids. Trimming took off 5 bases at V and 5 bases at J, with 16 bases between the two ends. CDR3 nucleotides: TGTGCCAGCAGCGGCGACGGGACTGTTCGAAACACCATATATTTT. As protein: CASSGDGTVRNTIYF.

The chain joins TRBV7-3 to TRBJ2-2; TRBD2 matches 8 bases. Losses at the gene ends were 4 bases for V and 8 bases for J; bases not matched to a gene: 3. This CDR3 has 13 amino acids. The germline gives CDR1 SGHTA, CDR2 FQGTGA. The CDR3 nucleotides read TGTGCCAGCAGCTCTGCGGGAGGTGGGGAGCTGTTTTTT. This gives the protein CASSSAGGGELFF. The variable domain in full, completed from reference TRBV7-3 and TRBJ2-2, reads GAGVSQTPSNKVTEKGKYVELRCDPISGHTALYWYRQSLGQGPEFLIYFQGTGAADDSGLPNDRFFAVRPEGSVSTLKIQRTERGDSAVYLCASSSAGGGELFFGEGSRLTVL.

CDR3 sequence: CASSERARTHEQFF. The CDR3 nucleotides are TGTGCCAGCAGTGAACGGGCTAGGACCCATGAGCAGTTCTTC. The chain links TRBV6-1 to TRBJ2-7; D not resolved. The J call may be wrong; the DNA end is better matched by TRBJ2-1. The CDR3 length is 14 residues. Germline CDR1 MNHNS, CDR2 SASEGT.

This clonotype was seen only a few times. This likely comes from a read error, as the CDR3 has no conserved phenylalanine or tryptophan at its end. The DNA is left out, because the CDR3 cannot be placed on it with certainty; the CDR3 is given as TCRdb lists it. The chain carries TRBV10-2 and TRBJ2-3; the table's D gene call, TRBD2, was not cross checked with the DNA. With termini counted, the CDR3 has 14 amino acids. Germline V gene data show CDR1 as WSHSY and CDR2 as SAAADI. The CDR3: CASSEFGNEQFFGP.

The CDR3: CASTSGTSGLEQYF. For the CDR3, the DNA is TGTGCCAGCACTTCCGGGACTAGCGGCTTGGAGCAGTACTTC. The chain has TRBV28 and TRBJ2-5; TRBD2 agrees at 11 bases. Germline-derived CDR1 and CDR2 are MDHEN and SYDVKM. Trimming at V came to 7 bases and at J to 11 bases, leaving 12 bases not matched to a gene. The CDR3 covers 14 residues. Based on the CDR3 plus reference TRBV28 and TRBJ2-5, the full variable domain is DVKVTQSSRYLVKRTGEKVFLECVQDMDHENMFWYRQDPGLGLRLIYFSYDVKMKEKGDIPEGYSVSREKKERFSLILESASTNQTSMYLCASTSGTSGLEQYFGPGTRLLVL.

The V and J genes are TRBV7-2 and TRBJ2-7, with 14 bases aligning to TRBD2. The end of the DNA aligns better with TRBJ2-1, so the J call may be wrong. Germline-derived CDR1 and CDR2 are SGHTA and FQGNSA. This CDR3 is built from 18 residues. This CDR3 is CASSLEGTSGRFYNEQFF. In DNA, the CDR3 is TGTGCCAGCAGCTTAGAGGGGACTAGCGGGAGATTCTACAATGAGCAGTTCTTC.

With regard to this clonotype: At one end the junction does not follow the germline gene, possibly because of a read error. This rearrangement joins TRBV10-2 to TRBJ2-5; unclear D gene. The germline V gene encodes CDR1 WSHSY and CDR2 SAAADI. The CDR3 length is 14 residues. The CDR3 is CASSKTISQETRYF. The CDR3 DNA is TGCGCCAGCAGTAAGACCATATCCCAAGAGACCCGGTACTTC.

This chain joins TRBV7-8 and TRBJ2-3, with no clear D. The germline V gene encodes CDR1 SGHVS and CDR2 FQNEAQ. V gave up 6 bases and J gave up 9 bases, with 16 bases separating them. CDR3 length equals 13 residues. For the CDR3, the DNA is TGTGCCAGCAGGATGTCCCGTGAGCCAACGCAGTATTTT. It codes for CASRMSREPTQYF.

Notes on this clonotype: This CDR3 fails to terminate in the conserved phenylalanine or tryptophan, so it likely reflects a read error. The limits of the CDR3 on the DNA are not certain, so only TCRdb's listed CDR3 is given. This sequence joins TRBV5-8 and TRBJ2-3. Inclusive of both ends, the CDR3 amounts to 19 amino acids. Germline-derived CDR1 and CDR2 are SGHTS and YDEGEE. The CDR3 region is CASSLGEPFLRGYEQYFGS.

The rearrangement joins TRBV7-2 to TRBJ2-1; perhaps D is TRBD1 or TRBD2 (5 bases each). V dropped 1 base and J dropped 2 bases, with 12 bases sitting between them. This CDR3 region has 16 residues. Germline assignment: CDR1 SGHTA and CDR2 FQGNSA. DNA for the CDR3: TGTGCCAGCAGCTTAGGAGGGGTAGTGGCCTACAATGAGCAGTTCTTC. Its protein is CASSLGGVVAYNEQFF.

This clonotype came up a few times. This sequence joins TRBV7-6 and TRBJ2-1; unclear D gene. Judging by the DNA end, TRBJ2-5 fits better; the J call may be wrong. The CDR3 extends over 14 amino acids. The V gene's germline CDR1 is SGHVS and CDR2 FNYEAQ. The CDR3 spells CASSISSPGETQYF. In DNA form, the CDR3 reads TGTGCCAGCAGCATAAGCAGTCCGGGTGAGACCCAGTACTTC.

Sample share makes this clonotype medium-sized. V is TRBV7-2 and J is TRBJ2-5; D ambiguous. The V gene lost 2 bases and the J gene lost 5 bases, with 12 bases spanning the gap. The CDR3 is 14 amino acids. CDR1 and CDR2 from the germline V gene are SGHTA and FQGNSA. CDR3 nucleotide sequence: TGTGCCAGCAGCTTAATGGGAAGGGCTGAGACCCAGTACTTC. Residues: CASSLMGRAETQYF.